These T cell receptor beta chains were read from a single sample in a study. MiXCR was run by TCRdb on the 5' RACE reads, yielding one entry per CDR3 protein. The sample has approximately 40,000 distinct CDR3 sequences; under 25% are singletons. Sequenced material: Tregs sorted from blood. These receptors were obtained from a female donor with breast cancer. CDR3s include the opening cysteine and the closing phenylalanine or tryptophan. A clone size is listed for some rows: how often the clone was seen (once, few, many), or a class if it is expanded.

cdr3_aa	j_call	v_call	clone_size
CSARVGRELETQYF	TRBJ2-5	TRBV20-1	many
CASSAPLAAYTGELFF	TRBJ2-2	TRBV9	few
CASSLPRDGQGYIF	TRBJ1-2	TRBV5-8	few
CASSPDTPGLGSPLHF	TRBJ1-6	TRBV18	NA
CASSTTSTDTQYF	TRBJ2-3	TRBV27	few
CASRTPMDLHGLASGANVLTF	TRBJ2-6	TRBV5-1	few
CASSLVAGKPDTQYF	TRBJ2-3	TRBV5-1	NA
CASTMDYYNEQFF	TRBJ2-1	TRBV6-6	few
CASTVLGLPHYNEQFF	TRBJ2-1	TRBV10-2	few
CASSQPFLAGGNTGELFF	TRBJ2-2	TRBV4-1	NA
CASSPASSYEQYF	TRBJ2-7	TRBV18	many
CASSPQIGANEIRYGYTF	TRBJ1-2	TRBV5-6	few
CASSLRDSGYEQYF	TRBJ2-7	TRBV12-3/TRBV12-4	NA